The next 14 T cell receptor beta chains were all read from a single sample in a study of Ad26.COV2.S vaccination and SARS-CoV-2 variants. Assay: immunoSEQ multiplex PCR; the TCRdb copy retains only in-frame clones and omits some. Of about 480,000 clones in the sample, roughly nine tenths were seen once. Treatment defined: around 19 received Ad26.COV2.S at low or high dose, single or two shots; several received placebo; per-sample allocation not given. Sampling was performed 63 days after the first vaccine or placebo injection. Sequenced material: peripheral blood, taken in a trial of Ad26.COV2.S vaccine versus placebo. The receptors come from a person between 18 and 65 years old who received the Ad26.COV2.S COVID-19 vaccine or a placebo.

The gene calls are TRBV12-3 or TRBV12-4 and TRBJ2-7; unclear D gene. CDR3 length: 13 amino acids. Trimming stripped 1 base from V and 5 bases from J, with 9 bases between. CDR3 nucleotide sequence: TGTGCCAGCAGTTTAGTGCCGATCGACGAGCAGTACTTC. It specifies CASSLVPIDEQYF.

The chain links TRBV5-6 to TRBJ2-5; D is ambiguous. Germline V gene lookup returns CDR1 SGHDT and CDR2 YYEEEE. This CDR3 spans 15 amino acids. V lost 1 base and J lost 2, with 12 bases in between. The chain's CDR3 is CASSLPGTEQETQYF. The DNA of the CDR3 is TGTGCCAGCAGCTTGCCGGGCACGGAGCAAGAGACCCAGTACTTC.

This clone was recorded once. This chain joins TRBV7-2 and TRBJ2-7, with D possibly being TRBD2 (5 bases). Germline-derived CDR1 and CDR2 are SGHTA and FQGNSA. The CDR3 runs 14 residues. The V end was cut by 0 bases, the J end by 5 bases, with 11 bases between. DNA of the CDR3: TGTGCCAGCAGCTTAGCGCCGGGGATCGACGAGCAGTACTTC. This encodes CASSLAPGIDEQYF.

The chain uses TRBV7-6 and TRBJ2-7, with D hard to call. The CDR3 covers 17 residues. The germline V and J ends were trimmed by 1 base and 0 bases, with 16 bases remaining between them. Germline loops: CDR1 SGHVS, CDR2 FNYEAQ. The CDR3: CASSLGAVSASSYEQYF. In nucleotides, the CDR3 is TGTGCCAGCAGCTTAGGGGCGGTCTCGGCGAGCTCCTACGAGCAGTACTTC.

This clone was picked up a small number of times. The V gene is TRBV19, the J gene TRBJ1-2, with D maybe TRBD1 (5 bases). The length of the CDR3 is 14 residues. The V gene's germline CDR1 is LNHDA and CDR2 SQIVND (reference sequence). V was shortened by 7 bases and J by 7 bases, with 19 bases between the two germline ends. The DNA for the CDR3 is TGTGCCAGTACCGAAAGGGGAGTTCTGGGTGGCTACACCTTC. It encodes CASTERGVLGGYTF. The entire variable domain, with the rest obtained from reference TRBV19 and TRBJ1-2, is as follows: DGGITQSPKYLFRKEGQNVTLSCEQNLNHDAMYWYRQDPGQGLRLIYYSQIVNDFQKGDIAEGYSVSREKKESFPLTVTSAQKNPTAFYLCASTERGVLGGYTFGSGTRLTVV.

This clone was picked up one time. J is TRBJ1-4 and V is TRBV19; tentatively, D is TRBD1 (6 bases). Germline V CDR1 and CDR2: LNHDA, SQIVND (reference sequence). The germline V and J ends were trimmed by 4 bases and 4 bases, with 13 bases remaining between them. The CDR3 is 15 residues long. CDR3 sequence (DNA): TGTGCCAGTAGTAGCGCCGGGACAATTAATGAAAAACTGTTTTTT. This translates into CASSSAGTINEKLFF.

With regard to this clone: A junction end diverges from the germline sequence, so it may reflect a read error. The rearrangement links TRBV9 to TRBJ2-6; D remains unclear. Looked up from germline, CDR1 is SGDLS and CDR2 is YYNGEE. CDR3 length: 18 amino acids. CDR3 nucleotides: TGTGCCAGCAACGTAGAGTTCACGCCCGCCTCTGGGGCCAACGTCCTGACTTTC. Its protein is CASNVEFTPASGANVLTF.

The CDR3 bases are TGTGCCAGTAGACTGACACCTAGCTCCTACAATGAGCAGTTCTTC. Protein: CASRLTPSSYNEQFF. The chain has TRBV19 and TRBJ2-1; D call uncertain. The germline V gene has CDR1 LNHDA and CDR2 SQIVND (reference sequence). Trimming took off 6 bases at V and 0 bases at J, with 12 bases between the two ends. CDR3 length equals 15 residues. The full variable domain, its missing parts supplied by reference TRBV19 and TRBJ2-1, is DGGITQSPKYLFRKEGQNVTLSCEQNLNHDAMYWYRQDPGQGLRLIYYSQIVNDFQKGDIAEGYSVSREKKESFPLTVTSAQKNPTAFYLCASRLTPSSYNEQFFGPGTRLTVL.

The CDR3 nucleotides are TGCGCCAGCAGCTACGGACTAGCGGGAAACTACGAGCAGTACTTC. Translating it yields CASSYGLAGNYEQYF. The chain carries TRBV5-1 and TRBJ2-7; 12 nucleotides agree with TRBD2. After removal of 3 bases from V and 3 bases from J, the junction contained 4 bases not matched to a gene. Germline loops: CDR1 SGHRS, CDR2 YFSETQ. CDR3 length: 15 residues.

The chain carries TRBV20-1 and TRBJ2-2, with D maybe TRBD1 (5 bases). Germline-derived CDR1 and CDR2 are DFQATT and SNEGSKA (reference sequence). Trimming shortened V by 3 bases and J by 7 bases, and 12 bases separated the two germline ends. The CDR3 spans 13 residues. The CDR3 nucleotides read TGCAGTGCTAGTCTCAGGGCGGTCGGGGAGCTGTTTTTT. Translation: CSASLRAVGELFF.

This clone was recorded a few times. The rearrangement links TRBV7-8 to TRBJ2-7, with TRBD1 identical over 10 bases. Per the germline V gene, CDR1 is SGHVS and CDR2 is FQNEAQ. J gave up 2 bases and V 1 base, and 8 bases lay outside the gene matches. The CDR3 runs to 17 residues. The CDR3 is CASSLGFGGTGAYEQYF. The DNA for the CDR3 is TGTGCCAGCAGCTTAGGGTTTGGGGGGACAGGGGCCTACGAGCAGTACTTC.

The chain combines TRBV28 with TRBJ1-5; 8 nucleotides agree with TRBD1. V lost 3 bases and J lost 4; bases outside the gene matches: 8. This CDR3 has 16 amino acids. CDR1 is MDHEN and CDR2 is SYDVKM in the germline V gene. DNA of the CDR3: TGTGCCAGCAGTTTCGGTACCGGACAGGGAAATCAGCCCCAGCATTTT. Its protein is CASSFGTGQGNQPQHF.

A word on this clone: The identical CDR3 is also encoded by other nucleotide sequences in the sample. The CDR3 DNA follows: TGTGCCAGCAGCGTAGGAGGACCTAGCACAGATACGCAGTATTTT. This encodes CASSVGGPSTDTQYF. The genes are TRBV9 and TRBJ2-3; D is unclear. Germline V gene lookup returns CDR1 SGDLS and CDR2 YYNGEE. Trimming shortened V by 0 bases and J by 0 bases, and 8 bases separated the two germline ends. The CDR3 is made up of 15 amino acids.

The CDR3: CASSLLEAYYNEQFF. In DNA form, the CDR3 reads TGCGCCAGCAGCTTGCTGGAGGCCTACTACAATGAGCAGTTCTTC. This chain connects TRBV5-1 to TRBJ2-1; the D gene is possibly TRBD2 (5 bases). Trimming took off 1 base at V and 3 bases at J, with 11 bases between the two ends. This CDR3 is 15 amino acids long. CDR1 is SGHRS, CDR2 YFSETQ, per germline.